The rows below give T cell receptor beta chains drawn from one sample of a study of blood T cell repertoires in COVID-19. Measured with immunoSEQ multiplex PCR; TCRdb has only the in-frame clones, and not every one. Of around 250,000 clones in the sample, less than 90% were seen once. Input material: peripheral blood. These receptor sequences come from a man in his fifties or sixties with acute or convalescent COVID-19. The CDR3 runs from the conserved cysteine through the conserved F or W. A D gene is named only where the DNA matches it firmly. Only some rows state a clone size, as once, few, many or a class for expanded clones.

abundance,j_gene,v_gene,d_gene,CDR3aa,CDR3nt
-,TRBJ1-4,TRBV7-2,-,CASSPRGSSNEKLFF,TGTGCCAGCAGCCCACGGGGAAGTTCAAATGAAAAACTGTTTTTT
-,TRBJ1-5,TRBV9,TRBD1,CASSVGTVSNQPQHF,TGTGCCAGCAGCGTGGGGACAGTCAGCAATCAGCCCCAGCATTTT
-,TRBJ2-1,TRBV7-3,TRBD1,CASSLTFGQGNEQFF,TGTGCCAGCAGCTTAACGTTCGGACAGGGAAATGAGCAGTTCTTC
-,TRBJ1-1,TRBV18,-,CASSPTRQRNTEAFF,TGTGCCAGCTCACCTACCCGACAGAGGAACACTGAAGCTTTCTTT
once,TRBJ2-2,TRBV18,TRBD2,CASSPELAGGTGELFF,TGTGCCAGCTCACCGGAACTAGCGGGCGGCACCGGGGAGCTGTTTTTT
-,TRBJ2-3,TRBV15,TRBD2,CATSRDLLAGTQYF,TGTGCCACCAGCAGAGATTTACTAGCGGGGACGCAGTATTTT
-,TRBJ2-3,TRBV7-3,TRBD2,CASSLDGASGSWTDTQYF,TGTGCCAGCAGCTTAGACGGGGCTAGCGGGAGTTGGACAGATACGCAGTATTTT
-,TRBJ1-1,TRBV6-5,TRBD1,CASSYRMTGIAEAFF,TGTGCCAGCAGTTACCGGATGACAGGGATTGCTGAAGCTTTCTTT
-,TRBJ2-7,TRBV11-2,-,CASSLRSVADSYEQYF,TGTGCCAGCAGCCTAAGGTCGGTAGCGGACTCCTACGAGCAGTACTTC
-,TRBJ1-1,TRBV5-8,-,CASSLSRRGAHLNTEAFF,TGTGCCAGCAGCTTGTCACGCCGGGGGGCACACCTGAACACTGAAGCTTTCTTT
-,TRBJ2-7,TRBV19,-,CASSSQHSGYSYEQYF,TGTGCCAGTAGTAGCCAGCACTCGGGGTACTCCTACGAGCAGTACTTC
-,TRBJ1-2,TRBV28,-,CANSEGGGNYGYTF,TGTGCCAACAGTGAGGGAGGGGGAAACTATGGCTACACCTTC
-,TRBJ1-1,TRBV25-1,-,CASTSKVRGLNTEAFF,TGTGCCAGCACCTCGAAGGTTAGGGGATTGAACACTGAAGCTTTCTTT
-,TRBJ1-5,TRBV5-1,-,CASSWGLGNNQPQHF,TGCGCCAGCAGTTGGGGACTGGGGAATAATCAGCCCCAGCATTTT
-,TRBJ2-1,TRBV15,-,CATKGREGLYNEQFF,TGTGCCACCAAAGGGCGGGAAGGCCTCTACAATGAGCAGTTCTTC
-,TRBJ2-1,TRBV27,TRBD2,CASSFLAGDYNEQFF,TGTGCCAGCAGTTTTCTAGCGGGAGACTACAATGAGCAGTTCTTC
-,TRBJ1-4,TRBV6-6,TRBD1,CASRRPGQGNEKLFF,TGTGCCAGCAGACGACCGGGACAGGGGAATGAAAAACTGTTTTTT
-,TRBJ2-5,TRBV6-5,TRBD1,CASTGTGRETQYF,TGTGCCAGCACCGGGACAGGGAGGGAGACCCAGTACTTC
once,TRBJ1-6,TRBV19,-,CASSILQGTSHSPLHF,TGTGCCAGTAGTATACTTCAGGGAACCTCGCATTCACCCCTCCACTTT
-,TRBJ1-2,TRBV28,TRBD1,CASSSDRGLWYGYTF,TGTGCCAGCAGTTCCGACAGGGGGCTGTGGTATGGCTACACCTTC
-,TRBJ2-4,TRBV7-8,TRBD1,CASKYRGGQGTKNIQYF,TGTGCCAGCAAGTACCGGGGGGGACAGGGGACCAAAAACATTCAGTACTTC
-,TRBJ1-1,TRBV28,-,CASSSRTWAGNTEAFF,TGTGCCAGCAGTTCCAGGACATGGGCAGGGAACACTGAAGCTTTCTTT
-,TRBJ1-6,TRBV4-1,-,CASSRLDNSPLHF,TGCGCCAGCAGCCGTCTTGATAATTCACCCCTCCACTTT
-,TRBJ1-4,TRBV2,-,CASSELGGEKLFF,TGTGCCAGCAGTGAACTCGGGGGTGAAAAACTGTTTTTT
-,TRBJ2-3,TRBV28,-,CASSFTIPGTDTQYF,TGTGCCAGCAGTTTTACCATCCCGGGCACAGATACGCAGTATTTT
-,TRBJ2-7,TRBV7-2,-,CASSYRGASYEQYF,TGTGCCAGCAGTTACCGCGGGGCGAGCTACGAGCAGTACTTC
-,TRBJ2-5,TRBV5-4,TRBD1,CASSLGETGLAETQYF,TGTGCCAGCAGCTTGGGAGAGACAGGGTTAGCGGAGACCCAGTACTTC
-,TRBJ1-2,TRBV4-3,-,CASSPGTRQGGYTF,TGCGCCAGCAGCCCCGGGACACGGCAAGGGGGCTACACCTTC
-,TRBJ1-5,TRBV9,TRBD1,CASSVEYWRGTGFNSNQPQHF,TGTGCCAGCAGCGTAGAATATTGGCGGGGGACAGGGTTTAATAGCAATCAGCCCCAGCATTTT
-,TRBJ1-1,TRBV7-3,-,CASSLTRGVAEAFF,TGTGCCAGCAGCTTAACCCGGGGGGTCGCTGAAGCTTTCTTT
-,TRBJ2-7,TRBV4-2,TRBD2,CASSQAGLAGNYEQYF,TGTGCCAGCAGCCAGGCAGGACTAGCGGGGAACTACGAGCAGTACTTC
-,TRBJ2-7,TRBV24-1,-,CATAATASARDEQYF,TGTGCCACCGCCGCGACAGCATCAGCCAGAGACGAGCAGTACTTC
-,TRBJ2-7,TRBV27,TRBD2,CASTRTSGSYEQYF,TGTGCCAGCACCCGGACTAGCGGATCCTACGAGCAGTACTTC
few,TRBJ2-1,TRBV5-1,-,CASSPDSGTGGSEQFF,TGCGCCAGCAGCCCCGATTCGGGTACGGGGGGCAGTGAGCAGTTCTTC
once,TRBJ2-7,TRBV30,-,CAWSPGLGGSYEQYF,TGTGCCTGGAGTCCAGGATTGGGTGGCTCCTACGAGCAGTACTTC
-,TRBJ2-1,TRBV14,TRBD2,CASSQITSGVNEQFF,TGTGCCAGCAGCCAAATTACTAGCGGGGTCAATGAGCAGTTCTTC
-,TRBJ2-7,TRBV11-1,TRBD1,CASSSTGGYEQYF,TGTGCCAGCAGCTCCACAGGGGGCTACGAGCAGTACTTC
-,TRBJ2-3,TRBV10-3,-,CAISESGQLSTDTQYF,TGTGCCATCAGTGAGTCAGGACAGCTAAGCACAGATACGCAGTATTTT
-,TRBJ1-5,TRBV28,TRBD1,CASGKTTGTGDNQPQHF,TGTGCCAGCGGTAAAACCACCGGGACAGGGGACAATCAGCCCCAGCATTTT
-,TRBJ2-3,TRBV11-2,TRBD2,CASSPRAGGTDTQYF,TGTGCCAGCAGCCCTCGAGCGGGAGGGACAGATACGCAGTATTTT
-,TRBJ1-1,TRBV6-2/TRBV6-3,-,CASSYGRVSTEAFF,TGTGCCAGCAGTTACGGCAGGGTATCCACTGAAGCTTTCTTT
-,TRBJ2-1,TRBV28,-,CASSRPTSYNEQFF,TGTGCCAGCAGTAGGCCGACAAGCTACAATGAGCAGTTCTTC
-,TRBJ2-3,TRBV7-2,-,CASSTLVVDTQYF,TGTGCCAGCAGCACCCTAGTCGTAGATACGCAGTATTTT
-,TRBJ1-1,TRBV10-3,-,CAIRGPGTRSTEAFF,TGTGCCATCAGAGGGCCCGGGACACGGTCCACTGAAGCTTTCTTT
few,TRBJ1-1,TRBV27,TRBD1,CASSLFGTGRLNTEAFF,TGTGCCAGCAGTTTATTTGGGACAGGGCGTTTGAACACTGAAGCTTTCTTT
-,TRBJ1-1,TRBV27,-,CASRQGITEAFF,TGTGCCAGCAGACAGGGAATCACTGAAGCTTTCTTT
-,TRBJ2-1,TRBV10-3,TRBD1,CAIIGTAVSYNEQFF,TGTGCCATCATAGGGACAGCGGTCTCCTACAATGAGCAGTTCTTC
-,TRBJ1-4,TRBV6-5,TRBD1,CASSYDRVGTNEKLFF,TGTGCCAGCAGTTACGACAGGGTGGGGACTAATGAAAAACTGTTTTTT
once,TRBJ2-2,TRBV6-5,-,CASRTTGLGTGELFF,TGTGCCAGCAGAACTACAGGGTTGGGCACCGGGGAGCTGTTTTTT
-,TRBJ1-2,TRBV7-3,TRBD1,CASSLGQATRYGYTF,TGTGCCAGCAGCTTAGGACAGGCTACCCGCTATGGCTACACCTTC
-,TRBJ2-1,TRBV7-2,-,CASSLGDFFFLGEQFF,TGTGCCAGCAGCCTTGGTGACTTTTTTTTCCTCGGTGAGCAGTTCTTC
once,TRBJ2-1,TRBV18,TRBD2,CASSPSSGLAPSEQFF,TGTGCCAGCTCACCATCTTCGGGACTAGCCCCTAGTGAGCAGTTCTTC
-,TRBJ2-7,TRBV4-2,TRBD2,CASSLLGLADSYEQYF,TGTGCCAGCAGCCTCCTCGGACTAGCGGACTCCTACGAGCAGTACTTC